This is a list of T cell receptor beta chains from one sample in a study of cytomegalovirus exposure and HLA in healthy donors. The method was immunoSEQ multiplex PCR; TCRdb's version includes in-frame clones alone and lacks a portion of them. The sample includes approximately 140,000 clones, about 82% of them seen just once. Source material: PBMCs. The receptors stem from a boy aged 10-17 years in good health and CMV-seronegative. CDR3s include the opening cysteine and the closing phenylalanine or tryptophan. D genes are given only for firm matches. Clone size appears in some rows only: once, few, many, or a class for an expanded clone.

TRBV21-1	-	TRBJ2-1	-	15	TGTGCCAGCAGCAAAGCACAGAGTTCCTACAATGAGCAGTTCTTC	CASSKAQSSYNEQFF
TRBV5-1	-	TRBJ2-3	-	14	TGCGCCAGCGGGGAGGGGGACAGCACAGATACGCAGTATTTT	CASGEGDSTDTQYF
TRBV5-1	-	TRBJ1-4	TRBD1	16	TGCGCCAGCAGCCTCGAGCCCGGACAGGGGCATGAAAAACTGTTTTTT	CASSLEPGQGHEKLFF
TRBV7-9	-	TRBJ2-7	-	11	TGTGCCTGCAGGGTAGGGGCCGAGCAGTACTTC	CACRVGAEQYF
TRBV6-1	-	TRBJ2-4	-	14	TGTGCCAGCAGTGAAAAGGGACACGGGAACATTCAGTACTTC	CASSEKGHGNIQYF
TRBV27	once	TRBJ1-1	TRBD1	16	TGTGCCAGCAGTACCCAACCGGGACAGGGGGCGTCTGAAGCTTTCTTT	CASSTQPGQGASEAFF
TRBV6-5	-	TRBJ1-1	-	15	TGTGCCAGCACCCTACTGGCACAGGGTAACACTGAAGCTTTCTTT	CASTLLAQGNTEAFF
TRBV19	once	TRBJ1-2	-	14	TGTGCCAGTAGTATAGTGCCCAGAACCTATGGCTACACCTTC	CASSIVPRTYGYTF
TRBV19	-	TRBJ1-2	-	14	TGTGCCAGTAGTATACAACCGGCTAACTATGGCTACACCTTC	CASSIQPANYGYTF
TRBV7-8	-	TRBJ1-1	-	13	TGTGCCAGCAGCTTAATGGGGGGCACTGAAGCTTTCTTT	CASSLMGGTEAFF
TRBV29-1	-	TRBJ2-5	-	11	TGCAGCCTCGAGTCATGGGAGACCCAGTACTTC	CSLESWETQYF
TRBV4-1	-	TRBJ2-7	TRBD1	14	TGCGCCAGCAGCCCTGACAGGGGTGGCAACGAGCAGTACTTC	CASSPDRGGNEQYF
TRBV29-1	-	TRBJ2-1	-	14	TGCAGCGTTATTCGGCTAGAAAAGACCAATGAGCAGTTCTTC	CSVIRLEKTNEQFF
TRBV19	-	TRBJ2-1	-	15	TGTGCCAGTAGTATATCCTGGAGGGACGCGAATGAGCAGTTCTTC	CASSISWRDANEQFF
TRBV9	-	TRBJ2-2	TRBD1	16	TGTGCCAGCAGCGTAGTCCCAGGGGGCAGGGACGGGGAGCTGTTTTTT	CASSVVPGGRDGELFF
TRBV2	-	TRBJ2-1	TRBD2	13	TGTGCCGTAAGACTAGCGGGACGCAATGAGCAGTTCTTC	CAVRLAGRNEQFF